Presented here are 28 T cell receptor beta chains from one specimen sequenced in a study of shared clonotypes between healthy human individuals. Produced via immunoSEQ multiplex PCR; TCRdb's table is partial and in-frame only. Of 2 million to 2.5 million clones listed, 93% are singletons. The sample was naive CD4+ T cells from PBMCs. Subset meaning: CD45RA+ positively selected. The receptors derive from a man between 18 and 35 years old in good health. Some clones in this sample may be carry-over from other donors' samples.

This clone was detected once. V gene TRBV5-8 combines with J gene TRBJ2-7; 10 nucleotides match TRBD2. CDR1 is SGHTS, CDR2 YDEGEE, per germline. The J segment lost 3 bases and the V segment lost 5 bases, leaving 8 bases of the junction unmatched. The CDR3 is 15 amino acids. In DNA form, the CDR3 reads TGTGCCAGCAGGCACTCTAGCGGGAGTATCTACGAGCAGTACTTC. Its protein product is CASRHSSGSIYEQYF.

CDR3 sequence (DNA): TGTGCCAGCAGCGGGGACACCAGAGATACGCAGTATTTT. This sequence encodes CASSGDTRDTQYF. This chain joins TRBV28 and TRBJ2-3; the D gene is possibly TRBD1 (6 bases). The germline V gene encodes CDR1 MDHEN and CDR2 SYDVKM. The CDR3 loop spans 13 amino acids. Trimming stripped 6 bases from V and 5 bases from J, with 12 bases between.

V usage is TRBV4-2 and J usage is TRBJ1-5, with a weak D call TRBD1 (5 bases). V lost 4 bases and J lost 0, with 10 bases in between. The germline V gene encodes CDR1 LGHNA and CDR2 YNFKEQ. The length of the CDR3 is 15 residues. This chain's CDR3 is CASSLAGRSNQPQHF. In DNA, the CDR3 is TGTGCCAGCAGCCTGGCGGGACGTAGCAATCAGCCCCAGCATTTT.

CDR3 in DNA: TGTGCCAGCAGCTTAAGACTAAACACTTGGAATGAGCAGTTCTTC. Translation: CASSLRLNTWNEQFF. The V call is TRBV11-2, the J call TRBJ2-1; TRBD2 might be the D (5 bases). This CDR3 contains 15 residues. From germline, CDR1 is SGHAT and CDR2 FQNNGV. Trimming shortened V by 2 bases and J by 7 bases, and 15 bases separated the two germline ends.

The V gene is TRBV5-1, the J gene TRBJ1-5; D call uncertain. CDR3 size: 13 residues. Trimming removed 0 bases at V and 3 bases at J, with 4 bases between. Germline lookup yields CDR1 SGHRS and CDR2 YFSETQ. CDR3 nucleotide sequence: TGCGCCAGCAGCTTGGGATTCAATCAGCCCCAGCATTTT. Translation: CASSLGFNQPQHF.

Worth noting for this clone: One end of the junction fails to match germline, which may point to a read error. In nucleotides, the CDR3 is TGTGCCCGGAGTGCGGAAGTGGATGAAGCTTTCTTT. Its translation is CARSAEVDEAFF. This chain joins TRBV30 and TRBJ1-1, with unresolved D. Germline V gene lookup returns CDR1 GTSNPN and CDR2 SVGIG (reference sequence). The CDR3 has 12 residues.

The genes are TRBV27 and TRBJ2-7; the D call may be TRBD1 or TRBD2 (8 bases each). From germline, CDR1 is MNHEY and CDR2 SMNVEV (reference sequence). This CDR3 is 14 amino acids long. Trimming removed 6 bases at V and 6 bases at J, with 18 bases between. Written as DNA, the CDR3 is TGTGCCAGCAGACCGGGACTAGGACAGGGCGAGCAGTACTTC. Translated: CASRPGLGQGEQYF.

The chain joins TRBV4-2 to TRBJ1-1, with a possible D match to TRBD1 (5 bases). V lost 4 bases and J lost 2, with 20 bases in between. The CDR3 runs 17 residues. Germline CDR1 and CDR2: LGHNA and YNFKEQ. The DNA of the CDR3 is TGTGCCAGCAGCCCCCTCTACGGCCAAACAGGTAACACTGAAGCTTTCTTT. Translation gives CASSPLYGQTGNTEAFF.

The CDR3 DNA reads TGTGCCAGCAGCTTGCAGGACACCGGGGAGCTGTTTTTT. Amino acids: CASSLQDTGELFF. The chain carries TRBV5-4 and TRBJ2-2; D unclear. From germline, CDR1 is SGHNT and CDR2 YYREEE (reference sequence). This CDR3 has 13 residues. Deletions cut 1 base from V and 3 bases from J, with 4 bases between.

J is TRBJ2-3 and V is TRBV27, with TRBD2 identical over 15 bases. Germline CDR1 and CDR2: MNHEY and SMNVEV (reference sequence). CDR3 length equals 23 residues. The ends lost 5 bases at V and 3 bases at J; junction bases unmatched: 24. The CDR3 region has the DNA TGTGCCAGCAGTGCTCGGGGCACAAAAACCGGGACTAGCGGGAGGCACGGGACAGATACGCAGTATTTT. Protein: CASSARGTKTGTSGRHGTDTQYF.

The chain employs TRBV2 and TRBJ2-3; 7 nucleotides line up with TRBD2. V gave up 3 bases and J gave up 5 bases; unmatched junction bases: 8. CDR1 is SNHLY, CDR2 FYNNEI, per germline. This CDR3 region has 15 residues. Here the CDR3 reads CASSELAGVGDTQYF. The CDR3 DNA reads as TGTGCCAGCAGTGAGCTGGCGGGAGTGGGAGATACGCAGTATTTT. The variable domain in full, with the rest retrieved from reference TRBV2 and TRBJ2-3, is EPEVTQTPSHQVTQMGQEVILRCVPISNHLYFYWYRQILGQKVEFLVSFYNNEISEKSEIFDDQFSVERPDGSNFTLKIRSTKLEDSAMYFCASSELAGVGDTQYFGPGTRLTVL.

This clone came up once. The chain carries TRBV2 and TRBJ2-3, with 10 bases that match TRBD2. J was trimmed by 4 bases and V by 8 bases; bases with no gene match: 15. Germline V gives CDR1 SNHLY, CDR2 FYNNEI. The CDR3 length is 17 residues. CDR3 sequence (DNA): TGTGCCAGCCCCCGGAAACCGTCTAGCGGGAGCCCAGATACGCAGTATTTT. This gives the protein CASPRKPSSGSPDTQYF.

The chain recombines TRBV2 with TRBJ1-1, with 8 positions matching TRBD1. V dropped 6 bases and J dropped 1; count of bases not matched to a gene: 7. Germline V gives CDR1 SNHLY, CDR2 FYNNEI. The CDR3 consists of 15 residues. CDR3 DNA: TGTGCCAGCAGCCGAGAGGGGACAGGGAACACTGAAGCTTTCTTT. Its translation: CASSREGTGNTEAFF.

The chain carries TRBV4-1 and TRBJ2-1; no reliable D call. V was trimmed by 4 bases and J by 2 bases, leaving 12 bases between them. CDR1 MGHRA and CDR2 YSYEKL come from the germline V gene. This CDR3 has 15 residues. The CDR3 region has the DNA TGCGCCAGCAGCCTTCAAGGGTTGGCCTACAATGAGCAGTTCTTC. Its protein product is CASSLQGLAYNEQFF.

The chain uses TRBV20-1 and TRBJ2-1, with TRBD2 as a possible D gene (5 bases). The length of the CDR3 is 11 residues. V was clipped by 6 bases and J by 6 bases, with 9 bases between them. Germline V gives CDR1 DFQATT, CDR2 SNEGSKA (reference sequence). CDR3 in amino acids: CSAEDFNEQFF. Written as DNA, the CDR3 is TGCAGTGCCGAGGACTTCAATGAGCAGTTCTTC.

Here the CDR3 reads CASSLGQRGDTRYF. The DNA for the CDR3 is TGTGCCAGCAGCTTAGGACAGCGGGGAGATACTCGGTATTTT. The chain has TRBV7-8 and TRBJ2-3, with 7 bases that match TRBD2. This CDR3 has 14 amino acids. The V gene's germline CDR1 is SGHVS and CDR2 FQNEAQ. After removal of 1 base from V and 14 bases from J, the junction contained 12 bases not matched to a gene.

Comment on this clone: Different DNA sequences within this sample yield the same CDR3. This chain joins TRBV6-5 and TRBJ2-2; 12 bases map to TRBD2. Looked up from germline, CDR1 is MNHEY and CDR2 is SVGAGI. J gave up 6 bases and V 11 bases, and 7 bases lay outside the gene matches. The CDR3 runs 14 residues. CDR3 loop: CASRRLAGAGELFF. The CDR3 DNA is TGTGCCTCCCGGAGACTAGCGGGAGCCGGGGAGCTGTTTTTT.

V gene TRBV30 combines with J gene TRBJ1-6, with D uncertain. This CDR3 region has 15 residues. Per the germline V gene, CDR1 is GTSNPN and CDR2 is SVGIG (reference sequence). V was trimmed by 4 bases and J by 5 bases, leaving 15 bases between them. Written as DNA, the CDR3 is TGTGCCTGGATGGAGAGCCCAGTAAATAATTCACCCCTCCACTTT. It codes for CAWMESPVNNSPLHF. The variable domain in full, with the rest retrieved from reference TRBV30 and TRBJ1-6, is SQTIHQWPATLVQPVGSPLSLECTVEGTSNPNLYWYRQAAGRGLQLLFYSVGIGQISSEVPQNLSASRPQDRQFILSSKKLLLSDSGFYLCAWMESPVNNSPLHFGNGTRLTVT.

The genes are TRBV4-3 and TRBJ2-1; 8 bases fit TRBD2. This CDR3 spans 16 amino acids. From germline, CDR1 is LGHNA and CDR2 YSLEER. The V and J ends lost 3 bases and 0 bases, in that order; junction bases with no gene match: 4. CDR3 residues: CASSQHSGTSYNEQFF. In DNA, the CDR3 is TGCGCCAGCAGCCAGCATAGCGGGACCTCCTACAATGAGCAGTTCTTC.

This rearrangement joins TRBV4-2 to TRBJ2-2; D possibly uses TRBD1 or TRBD2 (5 bases each). Germline V gives CDR1 LGHNA, CDR2 YNFKEQ. The CDR3 is 17 amino acids. V dropped 4 bases and J dropped 4 bases, with 19 bases sitting between them. The CDR3 DNA is TGTGCCAGCAGCCCTATATCTGAGGGACGGGGCACCGGGGAGCTGTTTTTT. It is translated as CASSPISEGRGTGELFF.

Of note for this clone: The sample contains more than one DNA sequence encoding this CDR3. The chain links TRBV5-6 to TRBJ2-3; no reliable D call. Germline lookup yields CDR1 SGHDT and CDR2 YYEEEE. The CDR3 is 13 amino acids. V lost 0 bases and J lost 3, with 5 bases in between. CDR3 sequence: CASSLERTDTQYF. The CDR3 nucleotides read TGTGCCAGCAGCTTGGAGAGAACAGATACGCAGTATTTT.

A few counts support this clone. CDR3 coding DNA: TGCAGCGTTGTGACAGGGACGTACGAGCAGTACTTC. Its protein product is CSVVTGTYEQYF. This chain links TRBV29-1 with TRBJ2-7, with 7 bases identical to TRBD1. With 4 bases clipped from V and 4 bases from J, the junction kept 4 bases outside the gene matches. The V gene's germline CDR1 is SQVTM and CDR2 ANQGSEA. This CDR3 region has 12 residues.

The V gene is TRBV28, the J gene TRBJ2-5; TRBD2 might be the D (5 bases). CDR3 length: 17 amino acids. V lost 5 bases to trimming and J lost 1 base, with 20 bases between them. CDR1 MDHEN and CDR2 SYDVKM come from the germline V gene. This CDR3 reads CASSTTISPGSQETQYF. The CDR3 nucleotides are TGTGCCAGCAGTACGACCATTTCCCCGGGATCCCAAGAGACCCAGTACTTC.

The chain combines TRBV5-4 with TRBJ2-1; the match to TRBD2 covers 10 bases. This CDR3 has 15 residues. The V gene's germline CDR1 is SGHNT and CDR2 YYREEE (reference sequence). V shed 6 bases, J shed 4 bases, and the junction held 7 bases outside the gene matches. The CDR3 spells CASKPTSGDYNEQFF. The CDR3 region has the DNA TGTGCCAGCAAACCAACTAGCGGGGATTACAATGAGCAGTTCTTC. The variable domain in full, with the rest retrieved from reference TRBV5-4 and TRBJ2-1, is ETGVTQSPTHLIKTRGQQVTLRCSSQSGHNTVSWYQQALGQGPQFIFQYYREEENGRGNFPPRFSGLQFPNYSSELNVNALELDDSALYLCASKPTSGDYNEQFFGPGTRLTVL.

This clone was seen a single time. V is TRBV6-1 and J is TRBJ2-3, with a weak D call TRBD2 (6 bases). CDR1 and CDR2 from the germline V gene are MNHNS and SASEGT. The V end was cut by 2 bases, the J end by 1 base, with 10 bases between. The CDR3 runs to 15 residues. Here the CDR3 DNA reads TGTGCCAGCAGTGAAAGAGCGGGCCGCACAGATACGCAGTATTTT. This translates into CASSERAGRTDTQYF.

J is TRBJ1-3 and V is TRBV28; 9 bases are a match to TRBD1. Looked up from germline, CDR1 is MDHEN and CDR2 is SYDVKM. The CDR3 spans 18 residues. V dropped 1 base and J dropped 4; count of bases not matched to a gene: 11. CDR3 sequence (DNA): TGTGCCAGCAGTTTATTCTCCGGGACAGGGAAGGGAGGAAACACCATATATTTT. Translation: CASSLFSGTGKGGNTIYF.

J is TRBJ2-7 and V is TRBV5-6; 7 nucleotides line up with TRBD1. Germline V lookup: CDR1 SGHDT, CDR2 YYEEEE. The junction had 6 bases not matched to a gene; V was cut back by 0 bases and J by 6 bases. CDR3 length: 14 residues. DNA of the CDR3: TGTGCCAGCAGCTTGGGGGTAGGGGGCGGCGAGCAGTACTTC. This sequence encodes CASSLGVGGGEQYF.

V and J are TRBV6-6 and TRBJ2-6; D is undetermined. CDR3 length equals 16 residues. Germline loops: CDR1 MNHNY, CDR2 SVGAGI (reference sequence). The V end lost 5 bases, the J end lost 4 bases, and 15 bases lay between the germline ends. CDR3 in amino acids: CASSLHSARGANVLTF. The CDR3 coding sequence is TGTGCCAGCAGTCTACACTCCGCCAGGGGGGCCAACGTCCTGACTTTC.